Sequencing of this T cell receptor (beta chain) was carried out in a study of T cell responses to AZD1222 COVID-19 vaccine. Study-wide background: The study pooled second doses at about 4 or about 12 weeks.

Findings and caveats of the study: Females outnumbered males among donors, who were mostly white British; clonal diversity was possibly underestimated.

For this clone: The antigen remains unidentified.

The repertoire was sequenced with immunoSEQ multiplex PCR; TCRdb's copy has only in-frame clones and lacks some. The sample holds 99,000 or so clones, 82% seen once. The source material was peripheral blood, sampled on day 0 of AZD1222 vaccination. The TCR originated in an adult in good health.

The CDR3 sequence is CASSAVVATGELFF. Here the CDR3 DNA reads TGTGCCAGCAGCGCCGTTGTGGCGACCGGGGAGCTGTTTTTT. The V and J genes are TRBV7-2 and TRBJ2-2, with D hard to call. V dropped 5 bases and J dropped 5 bases, with 12 bases sitting between them. Germline V lookup: CDR1 SGHTA, CDR2 FQGNSA. The CDR3 contains 14 residues.